This T cell receptor beta chain was documented in a study of blood T cell repertoires in COVID-19. TCRdb keeps only in-frame clones here, not all; method: immunoSEQ multiplex PCR. The sample holds some 300,000 clones, just under 90% seen once. V lost 6 bases, J lost 6 bases, and 11 bases lay in between. Germline-derived CDR1 and CDR2 are MDHEN and SYDVKM. CDR3 length: 12 amino acids. Input material: PBMCs or T cells enriched from blood (not recorded which). The sequence was collected from a woman in her fifties or sixties who had been exposed to COVID-19. This chain links TRBV28 with TRBJ1-2; D is unclear. CDR3 residues: CASRERVHGYTF. CDR3 nucleotide sequence: TGTGCCAGCAGAGAGAGGGTTCATGGCTACACCTTC.